One and the same sample provided the 31 T cell receptor beta chains below, sequenced in a study of T cells in Graves' hyperthyroidism and ophthalmopathy. Amplification yielded TCR beta CDR3 regions, with RNA transcripts as the source. First-round RT-PCR of the TCR CDR3 relied on the HTBI primer set. Using its own MiXCR run on the multiplex PCR reads, TCRdb lists one record per CDR3 protein. The table has around 420,000 distinct CDR3 sequences, roughly an eighth seen once; the top ten hold 5.3%. The sequenced material came from blood. All receptors come from a woman aged 18-30 years with Graves' hyperthyroidism.

This clonotype was seen many times. This chain links TRBV6-1 with TRBJ1-5; possibly TRBD1 for D (5 bases). Between the trimmed V and J ends, which lost 1 base and 0 bases, there was a span of 13 bases. The CDR3 spans 17 residues. Germline V gene sequence: CDR1 MNHNS, CDR2 SASEGT. The CDR3 is CASSEERGLNSNQPQHF. In DNA, the CDR3 is TGTGCCAGCAGTGAAGAGAGGGGACTGAATAGCAATCAGCCCCAGCATTTT.

V gene TRBV6-1 combines with J gene TRBJ1-6, with 7 bases matching TRBD1. This CDR3 contains 15 residues. Unmatched junction bases numbered 5, after V lost 1 base and J lost 8 bases. Germline V lookup: CDR1 MNHNS, CDR2 SASEGT. CDR3 sequence: CASSEGTGSHSPLHF. CDR3 nucleotide sequence: TGTGCCAGCAGTGAAGGGACAGGCAGCCATTCACCCCTCCACTTT.

This clonotype was recorded at least ten times. The chain uses TRBV18 and TRBJ1-1; possible D gene TRBD1, 6 bases. The CDR3 sequence is 17 residues long. Trimming cost V 3 bases and J 1 base, with 18 bases left between them. Per germline, CDR1 KGHSH and CDR2 LQKENI. CDR3 in DNA: TGTGCCAGCTCACCTCCGGGCAAACAGGGCCCGAACACTGAAGCTTTCTTT. It translates to CASSPPGKQGPNTEAFF. The variable domain in full, with the rest retrieved from reference TRBV18 and TRBJ1-1, is NAGVMQNPRHLVRRRGQEARLRCSPMKGHSHVYWYRQLPEEGLKFMVYLQKENIIDESGMPKERFSAEFPKEGPSILRIQQVVRGDSAAYFCASSPPGKQGPNTEAFFGQGTRLTVV.

This clonotype was found many times. The CDR3 coding sequence is TGTGCCTGGAGTGCCGGGGGTGAAGCTTTCTTT. Translated, it gives CAWSAGGEAFF. The J gene is TRBJ1-1, the V gene TRBV30, with a weak D call TRBD1 (5 bases). The CDR3 sequence is 11 residues long. The germline V gene has CDR1 GTSNPN and CDR2 SVGIG (reference sequence). Trimming cost V 1 base and J 7 bases, with 7 bases left between them. The variable domain in full, with the rest retrieved from reference TRBV30 and TRBJ1-1, is SQTIHQWPATLVQPVGSPLSLECTVEGTSNPNLYWYRQAAGRGLQLLFYSVGIGQISSEVPQNLSASRPQDRQFILSSKKLLLSDSGFYLCAWSAGGEAFFGQGTRLTVV.

The rearrangement links TRBV14 to TRBJ2-5; 8 nucleotides agree with TRBD2. V was pared by 4 bases and J by 4 bases, with 11 bases of the junction left unmatched. CDR1 is SGHDN and CDR2 is FVKESK in the germline V gene. This CDR3 spans 16 amino acids. CDR3 sequence: CASSRGVSGRLETQYF. CDR3 nucleotides: TGTGCCAGCAGCCGTGGGGTGAGCGGGAGATTAGAGACCCAGTACTTC.

V is TRBV15 and J is TRBJ1-5; 8 nucleotides align to TRBD1. The CDR3 totals 17 residues. V was clipped by 0 bases and J by 3 bases; unmatched bases: 7. CDR1 LNHNV and CDR2 YYDKDF come from the germline V gene (reference sequence). CDR3 nucleotides: TGTGCCACCAGCAGAGATCGGGCAGGGGGCTCCAATCAGCCCCAGCATTTT. Protein: CATSRDRAGGSNQPQHF. The full variable domain, completed using reference TRBV15 and TRBJ1-5, is DAMVIQNPRYQVTQFGKPVTLSCSQTLNHNVMYWYQQKSSQAPKLLFHYYDKDFNNEADTPDNFQSRRPNTSFCFLDIRSPGLGDTAMYLCATSRDRAGGSNQPQHFGDGTRLSIL.

The rearrangement links TRBV11-1 to TRBJ2-1, with 10 nucleotides matching TRBD2. The germline CDR1 and CDR2 sequences are SGHAT and FQDESV (reference sequence). V gave up 2 bases and J gave up 6 bases; unmatched junction bases: 13. The CDR3 has 18 amino acids. The CDR3 nucleotides are TGTGCCAGCAGCTTACGTCGGGGGGCAAGGACTAGCGGCAATGAGCAGTTCTTC. Its protein is CASSLRRGARTSGNEQFF.

This clonotype has a count of ten or more. The chain has TRBV4-3 and TRBJ2-1; TRBD1 aligns across 8 bases. J lost 2 bases, V lost 1 base, and 10 bases had no gene match. The germline V gene has CDR1 LGHNA and CDR2 YSLEER. The CDR3 length is 18 residues. The CDR3 is CASSQVPQGQATYNEQFF. For the CDR3, the DNA is TGCGCCAGCAGCCAAGTTCCTCAGGGACAGGCAACCTACAATGAGCAGTTCTTC.

The J gene is TRBJ2-3, the V gene TRBV7-3; tentative D call: TRBD2 (6 bases). Germline V gene data show CDR1 as SGHTA and CDR2 as FQGTGA. V was cut by 5 bases and J by 3 bases, with 15 bases left in between. The CDR3 is made up of 15 amino acids. The CDR3 sequence: CASSPRDGGTDTQYF. The DNA for the CDR3 is TGTGCCAGCAGCCCCCGGGACGGAGGGACAGATACGCAGTATTTT. The full variable domain, with the rest looked up from reference TRBV7-3 and TRBJ2-3, is GAGVSQTPSNKVTEKGKYVELRCDPISGHTALYWYRQSLGQGPEFLIYFQGTGAADDSGLPNDRFFAVRPEGSVSTLKIQRTERGDSAVYLCASSPRDGGTDTQYFGPGTRLTVL.

At least ten counts were recorded for this clonotype. The CDR3 loop is CASSLRERTGYSYEQYF. The CDR3 DNA follows: TGTGCCAGCAGCCTACGGGAAAGGACAGGATACTCCTACGAGCAGTACTTC. The chain couples TRBV7-2 to TRBJ2-7; 7 bases map to TRBD1. The V gene end was trimmed by 5 bases and the J gene end by 0 bases; junction bases not matched to a gene: 13. The CDR3 length is 17 residues. Germline CDR1 SGHTA, CDR2 FQGNSA.

This clonotype was seen repeatedly, ten times or more. This rearrangement joins TRBV7-2 to TRBJ2-5, with TRBD2 matching over 7 bases. The CDR3 sequence is 15 residues long. The trim removed 5 bases at V and 1 base at J, leaving 7 bases unmatched. CDR1 SGHTA and CDR2 FQGNSA come from the germline V gene. CDR3 sequence reads: CASSPQTSSQETQYF. The CDR3 DNA reads TGTGCCAGCAGCCCCCAGACTAGCTCCCAAGAGACCCAGTACTTC.

This clonotype occurred a few times. The CDR3 sequence: CSGNDGRAGAGELFF. The CDR3 DNA sequence: TGCAGTGGAAATGACGGGAGGGCCGGTGCCGGGGAGCTGTTTTTT. The chain has TRBV20-1 and TRBJ2-2, with 8 positions matching TRBD2. This CDR3 has 15 residues. The junction had 13 bases not matched to a gene; V was cut back by 7 bases and J by 6 bases. CDR1 and CDR2 from the germline V gene are DFQATT and SNEGSKA (reference sequence).

This chain joins TRBV7-8 and TRBJ2-2, with a tentative D call TRBD1 (6 bases). This CDR3 comprises 15 residues. V was pared by 5 bases and J by 0 bases, with 10 bases between. The germline CDR1 and CDR2 sequences are SGHVS and FQNEAQ. As DNA, the CDR3 is TGTGCCAGCAGCCGCCGGGACACGAACACCGGGGAGCTGTTTTTT. Translated, it gives CASSRRDTNTGELFF.

At least ten counts were recorded for this clonotype. The chain employs TRBV20-1 and TRBJ2-3; 13 positions match TRBD2. Germline V gives CDR1 DFQATT, CDR2 SNEGSKA (reference sequence). J was trimmed by 4 bases and V by 6 bases; bases with no gene match: 7. The CDR3 length is 15 residues. The CDR3 spells CSAARTSGSPDTQYF. The CDR3 DNA reads TGCAGTGCCGCCCGGACTAGCGGGAGCCCAGATACGCAGTATTTT.

This clonotype was recorded at least ten times. V is TRBV28 and J is TRBJ2-1; D could derive from TRBD1 or TRBD2 (6 bases each). Trimming removed 10 bases from V and 4 bases from J, with 14 bases in between. The germline gives CDR1 MDHEN, CDR2 SYDVKM. The CDR3 has 13 amino acids. The CDR3 protein is CATRGTPYNEQFF. The CDR3 DNA is TGTGCCACACGGGGGACACCTTACAATGAGCAGTTCTTC.

This clonotype has only a few counts. This chain's CDR3 is CASSPHRATEAFF. For the CDR3, the DNA is TGTGCCAGCAGCCCTCACCGAGCAACTGAAGCTTTCTTT. The genes are TRBV3-1 and TRBJ1-1; D not certain. V lost 4 bases to trimming and J lost 5 bases, with 11 bases between them. Germline lookup yields CDR1 LGHDT and CDR2 YNNKEL (reference sequence). This CDR3 contains 13 residues.

Remarks on this clonotype: A much larger clone is a single base away; this may be a read error. The chain couples TRBV12-3 or TRBV12-4 to TRBJ2-1, with a weak D call TRBD2 (6 bases). The CDR3 is 16 residues long. The DNA for the CDR3 is TGTGCCAGCAGCCCGCACGGGAGCTACTCCCACAATGAGCAGCTCTTC. Translation gives CASSPHGSYSHNEQLF.

This clonotype was seen repeatedly, ten times or more. V usage is TRBV29-1 and J usage is TRBJ1-2, with no clear D. Per germline, CDR1 SQVTM and CDR2 ANQGSEA. The CDR3 has 13 amino acids. Trimming stripped 3 bases from V and 4 bases from J, with 12 bases between. CDR3 amino acids: CSVDLPSTYGYTF. The CDR3 nucleotides read TGCAGCGTTGATCTTCCTTCCACCTATGGCTACACCTTC.

This clonotype was observed a handful of times. The V call is TRBV3-1, the J call TRBJ2-5; weak D call: TRBD2 (5 bases). Trimming took off 6 bases at V and 5 bases at J, with 16 bases between the two ends. CDR3 length: 14 amino acids. CDR1 LGHDT and CDR2 YNNKEL come from the germline V gene (reference sequence). In DNA, the CDR3 is TGTGCCAGCAGTCCTACAAGGAGGAGGGAGACCCAGTACTTC. The encoded protein is CASSPTRRRETQYF.

This clonotype was counted only a few times. A much bigger clone sits one base away, suggesting this may be a read error. The chain links TRBV10-1 to TRBJ2-2; 12 bases are shared with TRBD2. The CDR3 extends over 16 amino acids. The germline CDR1 and CDR2 sequences are WNHNN and SYGVQD (reference sequence). The CDR3, as DNA: TGCGCCAGCAGTAAGACTAGCGGGAGATCTACCGGGGAGCTGCTTTTT. Its protein product is CASSKTSGRSTGELLF.

This clonotype was seen at least ten times. The V and J genes are TRBV6-1 and TRBJ2-7; D possibly corresponds to TRBD1 (6 bases). Germline CDR1 and CDR2: MNHNS and SASEGT. The V end lost 5 bases, the J end lost 3 bases, and 17 bases lay between the germline ends. This CDR3 is built from 15 residues. CDR3 sequence reads: CASSQDRWGFYEQYF. CDR3 bases: TGTGCCAGCAGTCAAGACAGGTGGGGCTTCTACGAGCAGTACTTC.

The V and J genes are TRBV10-3 and TRBJ2-2, with 10 nucleotides matching TRBD2. The CDR3 runs 13 residues. Trimming cost V 11 bases and J 4 bases; bases outside gene matches: 4. Germline assignment: CDR1 ENHRY and CDR2 SYGVKD. CDR3 DNA sequence: TGTGCCTCGATAGCGGGAGGCACCGGGGAGCTGTTTTTT. Translation gives CASIAGGTGELFF.

This clonotype was recorded at least ten times. The CDR3, as DNA: TGTGCCAGCAGCCAAGATGGGGGAGAGACCCAGTACTTC. This sequence encodes CASSQDGGETQYF. The chain recombines TRBV4-2 with TRBJ2-5, with D possibly being TRBD1 or TRBD2 (5 bases each). Germline V gives CDR1 LGHNA, CDR2 YNFKEQ. The germline V and J ends were trimmed by 0 bases and 4 bases, with 6 bases remaining between them. The CDR3 sequence is 13 residues long.

V gene TRBV24-1 combines with J gene TRBJ2-3, with a possible D match to TRBD1 (6 bases). Trimming removed 4 bases from V and 5 bases from J, with 15 bases in between. This CDR3 has 15 residues. Germline assignment: CDR1 KGHDR and CDR2 SFDVKD. The CDR3 nucleotides are TGTGCCACCAGTGACACAGGGTCGAGTGGAGATACGCAGTATTTT. It translates to CATSDTGSSGDTQYF.

This clonotype was observed a few times. V usage is TRBV20-1 and J usage is TRBJ2-2, with TRBD1 as a possible D gene (6 bases). V was cut by 6 bases and J by 2 bases, with 13 bases left in between. Germline loops: CDR1 DFQATT, CDR2 SNEGSKA (reference sequence). CDR3 size: 14 residues. The CDR3 DNA reads TGCAGTGCCAGGGGTGATCTTAACACCGGGGAGCTGTTTTTT. Its translation: CSARGDLNTGELFF.

This clonotype is medium-sized by share. The chain recombines TRBV11-3 with TRBJ2-1; D remains unclear. Germline V lookup: CDR1 SGHNT, CDR2 YENEEA. The CDR3 contains 15 residues. Trimming left V 0 bases short and J 2 bases short, with 8 bases between. The CDR3 sequence is CASSLDGTTYNEQFF. In DNA, the CDR3 is TGTGCCAGCAGCTTAGACGGAACTACCTACAATGAGCAGTTCTTC.

This clonotype was recorded many times. The chain links TRBV6-2 or TRBV6-3 to TRBJ2-7, with D perhaps matching TRBD2 (6 bases). The CDR3 has 15 residues. V was shortened by 4 bases and J by 0 bases, with 13 bases between the two germline ends. CDR1 is MNHEY and CDR2 is SVGEGT in the germline V gene. The CDR3 region is CASSSIAGSSYEQYF. The CDR3 DNA sequence: TGTGCCAGCAGTTCGATTGCGGGAAGCTCCTACGAGCAGTACTTC.

This clonotype occurred many times. Mismatch with germline at one junction end may stem from a read error. This CDR3 is CASSLRLDKEQFF. The CDR3 DNA reads TGTGCCAGCAGCCTCCGACTAGACAAAGAGCAGTTCTTC. The chain employs TRBV5-5 and TRBJ2-1; D is possibly TRBD2 (6 bases). Germline CDR1 reads SGHKS; CDR2 reads YYEKEE (reference sequence). The CDR3 runs to 13 residues.

This clonotype was recorded at least ten times. The chain combines TRBV20-1 with TRBJ1-1; 8 bases agree with TRBD1. Germline CDR1 and CDR2: DFQATT and SNEGSKA (reference sequence). Trimming cost V 3 bases and J 1 base; bases outside gene matches: 7. The CDR3 has 15 residues. The chain's CDR3 is CSARTGAVWNTEAFF. The CDR3 region has the DNA TGCAGTGCTAGGACAGGGGCCGTCTGGAACACTGAAGCTTTCTTT.

This clonotype was recorded many times. The chain employs TRBV15 and TRBJ1-1, with TRBD1 as a possible D gene (5 bases). Trimming left V 1 base short and J 2 bases short, with 11 bases between. This CDR3 is 15 amino acids long. CDR1 is LNHNV and CDR2 is YYDKDF in the germline V gene (reference sequence). The CDR3 spells CATSRVAGSNTEAFF. The CDR3 nucleotides are TGTGCCACCAGCAGAGTTGCAGGGAGTAACACTGAAGCTTTCTTT.

CDR3 DNA: TGCGCCAGCAGGAATACTAGCAGCACAGATACGCAGTATTTT. It codes for CASRNTSSTDTQYF. The chain joins TRBV5-1 to TRBJ2-3, with D possibly being TRBD2 (6 bases). This CDR3 contains 14 residues. Germline assignment: CDR1 SGHRS and CDR2 YFSETQ. Trimming removed 5 bases at V and 0 bases at J, with 10 bases between.